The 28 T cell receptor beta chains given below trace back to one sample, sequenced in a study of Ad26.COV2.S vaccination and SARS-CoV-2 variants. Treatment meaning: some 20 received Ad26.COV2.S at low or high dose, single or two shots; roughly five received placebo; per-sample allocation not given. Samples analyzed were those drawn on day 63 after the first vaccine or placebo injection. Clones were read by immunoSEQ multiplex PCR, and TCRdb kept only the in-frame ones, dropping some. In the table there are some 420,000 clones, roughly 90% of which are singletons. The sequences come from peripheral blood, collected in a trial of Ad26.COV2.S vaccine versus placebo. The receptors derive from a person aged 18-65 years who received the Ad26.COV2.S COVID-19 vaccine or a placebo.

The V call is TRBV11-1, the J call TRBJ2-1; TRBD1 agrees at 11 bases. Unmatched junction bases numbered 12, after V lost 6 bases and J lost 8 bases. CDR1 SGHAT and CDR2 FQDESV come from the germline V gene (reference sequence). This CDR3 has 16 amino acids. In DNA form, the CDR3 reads TGTGCCAGCAGTGCATACGTGGACAGGGGGCTCCATGAGCAGTTCTTC. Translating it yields CASSAYVDRGLHEQFF. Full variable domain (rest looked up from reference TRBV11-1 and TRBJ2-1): EAEVAQSPRYKITEKSQAVAFWCDPISGHATLYWYRQILGQGPELLVQFQDESVVDDSQLPKDRFSAERLKGVDSTLKIQPAELGDSAMYLCASSAYVDRGLHEQFFGPGTRLTVL.

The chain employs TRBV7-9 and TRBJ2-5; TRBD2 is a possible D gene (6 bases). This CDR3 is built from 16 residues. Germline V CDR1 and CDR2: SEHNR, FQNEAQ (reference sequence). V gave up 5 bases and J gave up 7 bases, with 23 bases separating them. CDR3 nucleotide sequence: TGTGCCAGCAGCCCAAGCCCCGCAGGGTGGAGGGGGACCCAGTACTTC. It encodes CASSPSPAGWRGTQYF. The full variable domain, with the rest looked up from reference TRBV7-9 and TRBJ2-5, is DTGVSQNPRHKITKRGQNVTFRCDPISEHNRLYWYRQTLGQGPEFLTYFQNEAQLEKSRLLSDRFSAERPKGSFSTLEIQRTEQGDSAMYLCASSPSPAGWRGTQYFGPGTRLLVL.

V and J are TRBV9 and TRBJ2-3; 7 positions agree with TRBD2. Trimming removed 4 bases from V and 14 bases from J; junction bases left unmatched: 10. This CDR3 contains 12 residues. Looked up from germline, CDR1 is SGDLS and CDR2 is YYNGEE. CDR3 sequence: CASSSGTMLWYF. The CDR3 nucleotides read TGTGCCAGCAGCTCCGGGACTATGCTCTGGTATTTT.

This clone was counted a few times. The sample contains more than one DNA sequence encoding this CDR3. CDR3 DNA: TGTGCCAGCAGTAGACAGGGTAGGAATTCACCCCTCCACTTT. It specifies CASSRQGRNSPLHF. This rearrangement joins TRBV28 to TRBJ1-6; 7 bases agree with TRBD1. The ends lost 5 bases at V and 7 bases at J; junction bases unmatched: 5. The CDR3 spans 14 residues. The germline CDR1 and CDR2 sequences are MDHEN and SYDVKM. The full variable domain, its missing parts supplied by reference TRBV28 and TRBJ1-6, is DVKVTQSSRYLVKRTGEKVFLECVQDMDHENMFWYRQDPGLGLRLIYFSYDVKMKEKGDIPEGYSVSREKKERFSLILESASTNQTSMYLCASSRQGRNSPLHFGNGTRLTVT.

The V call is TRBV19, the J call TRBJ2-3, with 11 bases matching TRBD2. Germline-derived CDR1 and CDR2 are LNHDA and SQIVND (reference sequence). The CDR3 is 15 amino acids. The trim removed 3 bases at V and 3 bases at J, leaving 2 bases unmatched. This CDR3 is CASSIGTSGTDTQYF. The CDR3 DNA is TGTGCCAGTAGTATTGGGACTAGCGGAACAGATACGCAGTATTTT.

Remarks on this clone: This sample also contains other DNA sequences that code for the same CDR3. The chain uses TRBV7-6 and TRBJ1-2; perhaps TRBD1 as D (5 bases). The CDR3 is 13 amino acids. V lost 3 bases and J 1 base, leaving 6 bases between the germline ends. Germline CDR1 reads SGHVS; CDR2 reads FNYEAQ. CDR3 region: CASSLQGNYGYTF. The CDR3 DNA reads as TGTGCCAGCAGCTTGCAGGGTAACTATGGCTACACCTTC.

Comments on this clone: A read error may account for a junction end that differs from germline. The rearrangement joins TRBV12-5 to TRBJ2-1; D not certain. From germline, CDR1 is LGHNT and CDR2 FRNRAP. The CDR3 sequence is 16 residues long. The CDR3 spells CANGLTAPAGYNEQFF. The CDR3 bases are TGTGCTAATGGTTTGACCGCCCCCGCCGGATACAATGAGCAGTTCTTC.

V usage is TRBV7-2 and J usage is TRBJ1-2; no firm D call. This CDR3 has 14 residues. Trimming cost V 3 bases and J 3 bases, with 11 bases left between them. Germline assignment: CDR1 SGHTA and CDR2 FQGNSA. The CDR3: CASSFMGMDYGYTF. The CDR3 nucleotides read TGTGCCAGCAGCTTCATGGGGATGGACTATGGCTACACCTTC.

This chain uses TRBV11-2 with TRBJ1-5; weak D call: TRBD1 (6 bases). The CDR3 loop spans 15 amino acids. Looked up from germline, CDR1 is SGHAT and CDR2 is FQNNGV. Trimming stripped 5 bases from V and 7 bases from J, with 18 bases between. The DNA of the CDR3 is TGTGCCAGCAGCCGGGGGGAAACAGGGAGCCAGCCCCAGCATTTT. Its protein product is CASSRGETGSQPQHF. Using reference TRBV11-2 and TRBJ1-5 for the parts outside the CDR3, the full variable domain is EAGVAQSPRYKIIEKRQSVAFWCNPISGHATLYWYQQILGQGPKLLIQFQNNGVVDDSQLPKDRFSAERLKGVDSTLKIQPAKLEDSAVYLCASSRGETGSQPQHFGDGTRLSIL.

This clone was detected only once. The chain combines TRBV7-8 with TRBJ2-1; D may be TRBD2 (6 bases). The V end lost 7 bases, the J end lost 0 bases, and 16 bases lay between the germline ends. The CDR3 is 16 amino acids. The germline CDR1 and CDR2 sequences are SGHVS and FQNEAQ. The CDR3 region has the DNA TGTGCCAGCACCTCGTACGCGACTAGCTCCTACAATGAGCAGTTCTTC. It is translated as CASTSYATSSYNEQFF.

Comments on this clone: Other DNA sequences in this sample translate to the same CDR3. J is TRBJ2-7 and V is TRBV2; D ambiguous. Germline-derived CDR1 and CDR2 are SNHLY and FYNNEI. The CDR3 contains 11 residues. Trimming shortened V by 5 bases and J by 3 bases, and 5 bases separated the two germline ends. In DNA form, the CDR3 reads TGTGCCAGCAGTACTGGCTACGAGCAGTACTTC. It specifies CASSTGYEQYF. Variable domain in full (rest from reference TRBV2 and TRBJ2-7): EPEVTQTPSHQVTQMGQEVILRCVPISNHLYFYWYRQILGQKVEFLVSFYNNEISEKSEIFDDQFSVERPDGSNFTLKIRSTKLEDSAMYFCASSTGYEQYFGPGTRLTVT.

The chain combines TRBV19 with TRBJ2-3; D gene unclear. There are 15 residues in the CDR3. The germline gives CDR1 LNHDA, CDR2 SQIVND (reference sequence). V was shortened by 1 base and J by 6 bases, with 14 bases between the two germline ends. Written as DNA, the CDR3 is TGTGCCAGTAGTATAGTTGGGAACCCCAGGGATACGCAGTATTTT. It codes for CASSIVGNPRDTQYF.

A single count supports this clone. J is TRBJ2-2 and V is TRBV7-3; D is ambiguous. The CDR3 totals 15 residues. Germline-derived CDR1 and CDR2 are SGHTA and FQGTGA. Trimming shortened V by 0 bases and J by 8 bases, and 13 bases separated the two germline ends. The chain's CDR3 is CASSLTTGPRGELFF. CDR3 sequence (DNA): TGTGCCAGCAGCTTAACCACCGGCCCAAGGGGGGAGCTGTTTTTT.

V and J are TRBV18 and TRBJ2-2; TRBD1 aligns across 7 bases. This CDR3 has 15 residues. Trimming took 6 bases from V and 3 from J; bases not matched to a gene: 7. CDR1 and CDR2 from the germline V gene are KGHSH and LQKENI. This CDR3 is CASSPGQIDTGELFF. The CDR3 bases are TGTGCCAGCTCGCCGGGACAGATCGACACCGGGGAGCTGTTTTTT.

The DNA for the CDR3 is TGTGCCAGTCATGAGGGACCGCCAATAGGGACAGATACGCAGTATTTT. It is translated as CASHEGPPIGTDTQYF. The chain joins TRBV7-9 to TRBJ2-3, with D perhaps assigned TRBD1 or TRBD2 (5 bases each). From germline, CDR1 is SEHNR and CDR2 FQNEAQ (reference sequence). V lost 9 bases, J lost 3 bases, and 22 bases lay in between. The CDR3 covers 16 residues. Complete variable domain (other parts from reference TRBV7-9 and TRBJ2-3): DTGVSQNPRHKITKRGQNVTFRCDPISEHNRLYWYRQTLGQGPEFLTYFQNEAQLEKSRLLSDRFSAERPKGSFSTLEIQRTEQGDSAMYLCASHEGPPIGTDTQYFGPGTRLTVL.

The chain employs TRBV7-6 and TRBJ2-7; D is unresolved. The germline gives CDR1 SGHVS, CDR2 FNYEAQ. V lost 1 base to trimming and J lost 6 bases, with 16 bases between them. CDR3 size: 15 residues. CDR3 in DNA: TGTGCCAGCAGCTTAGAGGGCTCTCCCGAAGGCGAGCAGTACTTC. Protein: CASSLEGSPEGEQYF.

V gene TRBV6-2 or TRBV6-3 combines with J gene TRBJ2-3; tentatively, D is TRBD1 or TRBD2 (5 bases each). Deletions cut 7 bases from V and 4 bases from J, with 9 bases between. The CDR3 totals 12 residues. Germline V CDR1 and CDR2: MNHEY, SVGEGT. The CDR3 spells CASIPGPDTQYF. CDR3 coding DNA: TGTGCCAGCATCCCGGGGCCAGATACGCAGTATTTT.

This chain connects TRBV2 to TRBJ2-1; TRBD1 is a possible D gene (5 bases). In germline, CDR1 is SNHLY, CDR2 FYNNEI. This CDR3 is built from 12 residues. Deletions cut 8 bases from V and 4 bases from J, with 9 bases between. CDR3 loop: CASPPGYNEQFF. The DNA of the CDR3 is TGTGCCAGCCCCCCAGGGTACAATGAGCAGTTCTTC. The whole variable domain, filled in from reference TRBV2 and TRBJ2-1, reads EPEVTQTPSHQVTQMGQEVILRCVPISNHLYFYWYRQILGQKVEFLVSFYNNEISEKSEIFDDQFSVERPDGSNFTLKIRSTKLEDSAMYFCASPPGYNEQFFGPGTRLTVL.

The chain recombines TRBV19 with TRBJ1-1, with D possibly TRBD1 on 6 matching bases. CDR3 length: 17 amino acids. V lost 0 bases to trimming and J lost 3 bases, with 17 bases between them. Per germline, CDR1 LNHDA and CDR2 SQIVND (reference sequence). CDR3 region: CASSIETSTRTDTEAFF. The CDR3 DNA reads TGTGCCAGTAGTATAGAAACCTCAACGAGGACAGACACTGAAGCTTTCTTT.

CDR3 residues: CASSQEAGARPNSPLHF. The CDR3 DNA reads TGTGCCAGCAGCCAAGAGGCCGGGGCTCGCCCTAATTCACCCCTCCACTTT. This chain links TRBV4-2 with TRBJ1-6; TRBD1 might be the D (5 bases). Germline-derived CDR1 and CDR2 are LGHNA and YNFKEQ. There are 17 residues in the CDR3. The V end was cut by 0 bases, the J end by 6 bases, with 15 bases between.

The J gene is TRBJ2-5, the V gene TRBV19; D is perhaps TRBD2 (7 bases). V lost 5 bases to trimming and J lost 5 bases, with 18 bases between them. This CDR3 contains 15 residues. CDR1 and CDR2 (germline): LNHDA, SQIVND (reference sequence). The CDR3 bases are TGTGCCAGTAGTCGCCCAGGGGAGGGTTTTGAGACCCAGTACTTC. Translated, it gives CASSRPGEGFETQYF.

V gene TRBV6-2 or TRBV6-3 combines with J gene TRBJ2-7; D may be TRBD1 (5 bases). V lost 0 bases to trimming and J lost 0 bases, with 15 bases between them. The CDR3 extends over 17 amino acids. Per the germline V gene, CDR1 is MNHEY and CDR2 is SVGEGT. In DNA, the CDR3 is TGTGCCAGCAGTTACTCGTCCGGGCAGGGAAACTCCTACGAGCAGTACTTC. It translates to CASSYSSGQGNSYEQYF.

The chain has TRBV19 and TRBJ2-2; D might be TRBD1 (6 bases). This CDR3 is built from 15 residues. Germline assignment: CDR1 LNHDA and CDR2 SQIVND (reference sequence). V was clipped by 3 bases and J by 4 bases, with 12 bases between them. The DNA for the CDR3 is TGTGCCAGTAGTATCGTGGGGACATTCACCGGGGAGCTGTTTTTT. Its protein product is CASSIVGTFTGELFF.

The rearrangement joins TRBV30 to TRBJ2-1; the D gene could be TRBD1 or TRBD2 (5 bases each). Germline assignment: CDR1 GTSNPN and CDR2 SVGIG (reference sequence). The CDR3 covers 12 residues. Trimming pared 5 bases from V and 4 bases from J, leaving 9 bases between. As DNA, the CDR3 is TGTGCCTGGGGGGGTCAGTACAATGAGCAGTTCTTC. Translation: CAWGGQYNEQFF.

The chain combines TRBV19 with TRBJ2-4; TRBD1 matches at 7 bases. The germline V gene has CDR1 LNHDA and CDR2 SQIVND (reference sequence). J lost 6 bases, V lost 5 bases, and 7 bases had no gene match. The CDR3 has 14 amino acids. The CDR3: CASSHRDSGNIQYF. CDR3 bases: TGTGCCAGTAGTCACCGGGACAGTGGAAACATTCAGTACTTC.

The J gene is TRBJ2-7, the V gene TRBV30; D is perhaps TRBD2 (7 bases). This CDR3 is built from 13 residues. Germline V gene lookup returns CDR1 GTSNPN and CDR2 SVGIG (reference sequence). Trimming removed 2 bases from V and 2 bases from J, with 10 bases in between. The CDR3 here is CAWSRGGPYEQYF. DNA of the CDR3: TGTGCCTGGAGTAGGGGGGGCCCCTACGAGCAGTACTTC.

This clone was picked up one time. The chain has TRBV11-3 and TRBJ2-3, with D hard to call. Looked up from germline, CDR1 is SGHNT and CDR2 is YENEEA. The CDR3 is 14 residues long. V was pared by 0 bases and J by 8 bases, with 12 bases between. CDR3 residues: CASSLDFASRTQYF. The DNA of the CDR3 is TGTGCCAGCAGCTTAGACTTCGCCTCACGTACGCAGTATTTT.

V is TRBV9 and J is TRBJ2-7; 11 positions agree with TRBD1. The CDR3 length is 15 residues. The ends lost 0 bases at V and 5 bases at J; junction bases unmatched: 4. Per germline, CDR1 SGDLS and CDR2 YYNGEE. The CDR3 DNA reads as TGTGCCAGCAGCGTAGAGGGGACAGGGGGTGACGAGCAGTACTTC. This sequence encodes CASSVEGTGGDEQYF.